These T cell receptor beta chains were read from a single sample in a study of blood T cells in healthy people across ages. Each CDR3 protein is one row after TCRdb ran MiXCR on the 5' RACE reads. This sample has about 780,000 distinct CDR3 sequences, with more than 35% found just once. The sequenced material came from blood. These receptors were obtained from a man older than 75 in good health. CDR3s include the opening cysteine and the closing phenylalanine or tryptophan. The D gene is left open where the match is weak. Some rows have no size entry. The others give once, few or many, or a class for an expanded clone.

size	D	J	V	CDR3	DNA
many	-	TRBJ1-2	TRBV12-3/TRBV12-4	CASSFRQNYGYTF	TGTGCCAGCAGTTTCAGACAGAACTATGGCTACACCTTC
-	-	TRBJ2-4	TRBV6-1	CASSVFQGRAKNIQYF	TGTGCCAGCAGTGTATTCCAAGGCCGGGCCAAAAACATTCAGTACTTC
-	-	TRBJ1-2	TRBV2	CASHRDIDYGYTF	TGTGCCAGCCACAGGGATATAGACTATGGCTACACCTTC
-	-	TRBJ2-5	TRBV24-1	CATSAAVSRVWEETQYF	TGTGCCACCAGTGCCGCTGTTTCACGGGTGTGGGAAGAGACCCAGTACTTC
-	-	TRBJ2-5	TRBV29-1	CSAEIRDETQYF	TGCAGCGCCGAAATTAGAGACGAGACCCAGTACTTC
-	-	TRBJ1-2	TRBV2	CASITEWGAPNGYTF	TGTGCCAGCATCACTGAGTGGGGGGCCCCCAATGGCTACACCTTC
-	-	TRBJ2-3	TRBV6-1	CASSPTQSTDTQYF	TGTGCCAGCAGTCCCACTCAAAGCACAGATACGCAGTATTTT
few	TRBD2	TRBJ2-7	TRBV27	CASTKVGIGTSGPHYEQYF	TGTGCCAGCACAAAGGTGGGGATCGGGACTAGCGGACCTCACTACGAGCAGTACTTC
few	TRBD2	TRBJ2-7	TRBV5-4	CASSLLAGGAEQYF	TGTGCCAGCAGCTTACTAGCGGGAGGTGCCGAGCAGTACTTC
few	-	TRBJ2-1	TRBV6-2/TRBV6-3	CASSAQGGSYNEQFF	TGTGCCAGCAGCGCCCAGGGGGGCTCCTACAATGAGCAGTTCTTC
-	TRBD1	TRBJ1-6	TRBV10-3	CAIRGQGNYNSPLHF	TGTGCCATCAGAGGACAGGGTAACTATAATTCACCCCTCCACTTT
few	-	TRBJ1-2	TRBV19	CATTRGGLNYGYTF	TGTGCCACTACCAGAGGGGGTCTTAACTATGGCTACACCTTC
-	-	TRBJ1-2	TRBV12-3/TRBV12-4	CASSFSRANYGYTF	TGTGCCAGCAGTTTTTCCAGGGCTAACTATGGCTACACCTTC
few	TRBD1	TRBJ2-7	TRBV7-8	CASGQATYEQYF	TGTGCCAGCGGACAGGCCACCTACGAGCAGTACTTC
-	-	TRBJ2-7	TRBV24-1	CATSAGGIYEQYF	TGTGCCACCTCGGCAGGGGGGATCTACGAGCAGTACTTC
few	TRBD2	TRBJ2-1	TRBV7-9	CASSWLWREGPYNEQFF	TGTGCCAGCAGCTGGTTATGGCGGGAGGGTCCCTACAATGAGCAGTTCTTC
-	TRBD1	TRBJ1-1	TRBV9	CASSLRTGQNTEAFF	TGTGCCAGCAGCCTAAGGACAGGGCAGAACACTGAAGCTTTCTTT
-	TRBD2	TRBJ2-1	TRBV7-9	CASSPKSGSSYNEQFF	TGTGCCAGCAGCCCCAAGAGCGGGAGCTCCTACAATGAGCAGTTCTTC
-	-	TRBJ2-2	TRBV2	CASNAKAGTGELFF	TGTGCCAGCAATGCCAAAGCAGGGACCGGGGAGCTGTTTTTT
-	TRBD1	TRBJ1-1	TRBV12-3/TRBV12-4	CASSRTGAHWTEAFF	TGTGCCAGCAGTCGGACAGGGGCCCACTGGACTGAAGCTTTCTTT
-	-	TRBJ2-3	TRBV7-9	CADHGQGADTQYF	TGTGCCGACCACGGCCAAGGGGCAGATACGCAGTATTTT
many	TRBD2	TRBJ2-1	TRBV20-1	CSATAPSGRWSDEQFF	TGCAGTGCTACGGCGCCCAGCGGGAGGTGGTCGGATGAGCAGTTCTTC
-	TRBD1	TRBJ1-2	TRBV6-2/TRBV6-3	CASGGQGFSGYTF	TGTGCCAGCGGGGGACAGGGATTTTCGGGCTACACCTTC
-	-	TRBJ1-6	TRBV7-3	CASSLMTGQNSPLHF	TGTGCCAGCAGCTTAATGACAGGACAAAATTCACCCCTCCACTTT
few	-	TRBJ1-5	TRBV28	CASSAHQAYQPQHF	TGTGCCAGCAGCGCTCATCAGGCCTATCAGCCCCAGCATTTT
-	TRBD2	TRBJ2-5	TRBV4-3	CASSQETAGGIGEQYF	TGCGCCAGCAGCCAAGAAACAGCGGGAGGGATCGGTGAGCAGTACTTC
-	-	TRBJ1-6	TRBV6-2/TRBV6-3	CASSLDGRSSPLHF	TGTGCCAGCAGTTTGGACGGAAGGAGTTCACCCCTCCACTTT
few	-	TRBJ2-3	TRBV7-9	CASSPPWDTQYF	TGTGCCAGCAGCCCACCCTGGGATACGCAGTATTTT
-	-	TRBJ1-2	TRBV27	CASSPRRDTYGYTF	TGTGCCAGCAGTCCTCGCCGGGACACCTATGGCTACACCTTC
-	-	TRBJ2-3	TRBV7-2	CASSPVAGPRTDTQYF	TGTGCCAGCAGCCCCGTGGCGGGACCGAGGACAGATACGCAGTATTTT
-	TRBD1	TRBJ2-2	TRBV7-2	CASSSPGGTSGELFF	TGTGCCAGCAGCTCTCCAGGGGGCACTAGCGGGGAGCTGTTTTTT
-	TRBD2	TRBJ2-7	TRBV14	CASSQGLAGAGEQYF	TGTGCCAGCAGCCAGGGACTAGCGGGAGCCGGTGAGCAGTACTTC
-	TRBD2	TRBJ2-1	TRBV7-3	CASSFSGSNEQFF	TGTGCCAGCAGTTTTAGCGGGAGCAATGAGCAGTTCTTC
many	-	TRBJ2-7	TRBV11-2	CASSLERAYEQYF	TGTGCCAGCAGCTTAGAGAGAGCCTACGAGCAGTACTTC
-	-	TRBJ1-3	TRBV5-1	CASSWLRSSGNTIYF	TGCGCCAGCAGCTGGTTGAGATCCTCCGGAAACACCATATATTTT
-	-	TRBJ2-1	TRBV9	CASSPRDWGPPPDNEQFF	TGTGCCAGCAGCCCCCGAGACTGGGGGCCCCCACCTGACAATGAGCAGTTCTTC
once	TRBD2	TRBJ2-7	TRBV20-1	CSADSTSGRGGKHEQYF	TGCAGTGCTGATTCCACTAGCGGGAGGGGAGGGAAACACGAGCAGTACTTC
-	TRBD1	TRBJ2-7	TRBV7-9	CASSQSGGSGEQYF	TGTGCCAGCAGCCAATCAGGGGGCTCGGGCGAGCAGTACTTC
many	TRBD2	TRBJ2-3	TRBV7-9	CASSLALAGSTDTQYF	TGTGCCAGCAGCTTAGCACTAGCGGGAAGCACAGATACGCAGTATTTT
-	-	TRBJ2-5	TRBV29-1	CSVEDRGFSYKQYF	TGCAGCGTTGAAGATCGCGGCTTCTCCTACAAGCAGTACTTC
few	-	TRBJ1-2	TRBV7-9	CASSATRYYGYTF	TGTGCCAGCAGCGCCACAAGATACTATGGCTACACCTTC
many	TRBD1	TRBJ2-6	TRBV10-3	CAISQTGGLSGANVLTF	TGTGCCATCAGCCAGACAGGGGGCCTCTCTGGGGCCAACGTCCTGACTTTC
-	TRBD2	TRBJ2-7	TRBV7-9	CASSFWEGLGSYEQYF	TGTGCCAGCAGCTTCTGGGAGGGACTGGGATCCTACGAGCAGTACTTC
-	TRBD1	TRBJ2-5	TRBV28	CASSLPGQGLSETQYF	TGTGCCAGCAGTTTGCCAGGACAGGGCTTGTCAGAGACCCAGTACTTC